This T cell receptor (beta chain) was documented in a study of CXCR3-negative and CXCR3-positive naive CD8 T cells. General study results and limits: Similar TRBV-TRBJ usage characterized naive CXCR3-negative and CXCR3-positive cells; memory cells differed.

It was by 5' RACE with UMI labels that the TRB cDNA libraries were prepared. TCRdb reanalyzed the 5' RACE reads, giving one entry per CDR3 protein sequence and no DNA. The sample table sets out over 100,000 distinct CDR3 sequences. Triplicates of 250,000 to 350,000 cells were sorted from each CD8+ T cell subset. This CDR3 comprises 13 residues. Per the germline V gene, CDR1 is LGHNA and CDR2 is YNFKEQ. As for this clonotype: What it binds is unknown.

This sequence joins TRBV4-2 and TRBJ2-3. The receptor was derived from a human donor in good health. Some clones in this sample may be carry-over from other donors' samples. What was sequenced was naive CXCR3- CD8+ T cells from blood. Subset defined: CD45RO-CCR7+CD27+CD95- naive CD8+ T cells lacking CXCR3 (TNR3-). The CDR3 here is CASSQEEADTQYF.